This T cell receptor beta chain was documented in a study of blood T cells in healthy people across ages. Study-wide background: Template switching retrieved approximately one barcoded beta molecule for each two T cells.

Together with a sample-barcoded 5' primer, a J-beta primer mix was included in a second PCR lasting about 7 to 11 cycles. Each of the cDNA molecules was tagged by a template-switch adaptor with 12 random nucleotides. From the 5' RACE reads, TCRdb called clonotypes with MiXCR, one entry per CDR3 protein. Among over 1,500,000 distinct CDR3 sequences, about two fifths were seen once, and the ten largest hold approximately 22%. This clonotype was counted many times. Its antigen is as yet unknown. General study points: One million T cells yielded diversity estimates that were considered underestimates. Both naive CD4+ cell counts and diversity were greater in long-lived donors than in aged donors.

In germline, CDR1 is SQVTM, CDR2 ANQGSEA. The CDR3 length is 15 residues. V was trimmed by 1 base and J by 5 bases, leaving 15 bases between them. V and J are TRBV29-1 and TRBJ2-4, with D perhaps given as TRBD1 or TRBD2 (5 bases each). This clonotype originated in a human donor in good health. Sequenced: blood. The CDR3 DNA reads TGCAGCGTTGAAGTTGGGGGTTTTTTCCAAAACATTCAGTACTTC. Residues: CSVEVGGFFQNIQYF.